A selection of T cell receptor beta chains follows, all from one sample in a study of cytomegalovirus exposure and HLA in healthy donors. The data were produced by immunoSEQ multiplex PCR, yet TCRdb's version contains in-frame clones alone and is incomplete. The data show about 190,000 clones, roughly three quarters seen once. Sequencing input: PBMCs. The receptors shown here come from a woman between 18 and 29 years old in good health and CMV-seronegative. Each CDR3 is given without its conserved first and last residue. Fields, in order: V gene, J gene, D gene, CDR3 protein. D genes are given only for firm matches.

V gene: TRBV5-6
J gene: TRBJ1-6
D gene: NA
CDR3 protein: ASSLRVSGYNSPLH

V gene: TRBV27
J gene: TRBJ2-1
D gene: TRBD2
CDR3 protein: ASSSRLAGAKFSYNEQF

V gene: TRBV18
J gene: TRBJ1-1
D gene: TRBD1
CDR3 protein: ASFPDRGEAF

V gene: TRBV7-3
J gene: TRBJ2-1
D gene: NA
CDR3 protein: ASSFLGAGEQF

V gene: TRBV27
J gene: TRBJ2-5
D gene: TRBD2
CDR3 protein: ASSLMAGGPRTQY

V gene: TRBV19
J gene: TRBJ2-2
D gene: NA
CDR3 protein: ASSWSANTGELF

V gene: TRBV7-9
J gene: NA
D gene: NA
CDR3 protein: ASSLDPSYEQY

V gene: TRBV5-1
J gene: TRBJ1-5
D gene: TRBD1
CDR3 protein: ASSLGDRGNQPQH

V gene: TRBV28
J gene: TRBJ1-2
D gene: NA
CDR3 protein: ASTKFHYGYT

V gene: TRBV5-1
J gene: TRBJ1-1
D gene: NA
CDR3 protein: ASRQGRANTEAF

V gene: TRBV7-9
J gene: TRBJ1-1
D gene: NA
CDR3 protein: ASSLVDRQAF

V gene: TRBV5-1
J gene: TRBJ1-4
D gene: TRBD1
CDR3 protein: ASSSNTGTVREKLF

V gene: TRBV6-1
J gene: TRBJ1-2
D gene: NA
CDR3 protein: ASSDSRWGDGYT

V gene: TRBV27
J gene: TRBJ2-7
D gene: TRBD1
CDR3 protein: ASSSYPPGQALSSYEQY

V gene: TRBV11-2
J gene: TRBJ2-5
D gene: TRBD2
CDR3 protein: ATSGGTSGRAPETQY

V gene: TRBV29-1
J gene: TRBJ2-1
D gene: TRBD1
CDR3 protein: SVTGDPYNEQF

V gene: TRBV27
J gene: TRBJ1-1
D gene: TRBD1
CDR3 protein: ASSFGTGEGSTEAF

V gene: TRBV7-9
J gene: TRBJ2-1
D gene: NA
CDR3 protein: ASSLAAGVRSYNEQF

V gene: TRBV19
J gene: TRBJ1-2
D gene: NA
CDR3 protein: ASSIETTVDGYT

V gene: TRBV5-6
J gene: TRBJ1-4
D gene: TRBD1
CDR3 protein: ASSLGLTGDGKLF